The clone carrying this T cell receptor beta chain registers medium-sized by frequency. Its specificity is not known. The read falls 3 residues short of the CDR3 end, and the missing part is taken from the germline J gene. CDR3 size: 11 residues. Germline-derived CDR1 and CDR2 are DFQATT and SNEGSKA (reference sequence). The data were obtained in a study of T cell clonality in common variable immunodeficiency. Method: immunoSEQ multiplex PCR; TCRdb's copy keeps in-frame clones and lacks some. Recorded here are about 15,000 clones; the top ten clones represent 4.9%. Notes on the study in general: In common variable immunodeficiency, TCR beta chains reportedly carried fewer deletions and N-nucleotide insertions.

The sequence derives from a human donor with common variable immunodeficiency. The chain carries TRBV20-1 and TRBJ1-1; D not resolved. The source material was peripheral blood mononuclear cells. Incomplete CDR3 DNA: TGCAGTGCTAGAGCCGAGACATGG. This codes for CSARAETW. The whole CDR3 protein reads CSARAETWAFF.